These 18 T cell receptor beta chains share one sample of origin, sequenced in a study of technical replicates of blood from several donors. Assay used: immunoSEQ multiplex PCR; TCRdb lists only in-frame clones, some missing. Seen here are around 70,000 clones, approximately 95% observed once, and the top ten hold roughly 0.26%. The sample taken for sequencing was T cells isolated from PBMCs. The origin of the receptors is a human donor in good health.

The CDR3 region has the DNA TGTGCCAGCAGTGCATCAGGGGCTCGGGACTATGGCTACACCTTC. The encoded protein is CASSASGARDYGYTF. The chain links TRBV6-1 to TRBJ1-2, with D possibly matching TRBD1 (6 bases). The CDR3 contains 15 residues. The V end lost 4 bases, the J end lost 3 bases, and 15 bases lay between the germline ends. Germline loops: CDR1 MNHNS, CDR2 SASEGT.

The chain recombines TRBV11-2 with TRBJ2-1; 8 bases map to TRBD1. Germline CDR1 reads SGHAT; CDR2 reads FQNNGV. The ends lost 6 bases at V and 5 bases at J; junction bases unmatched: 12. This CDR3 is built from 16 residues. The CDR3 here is CASSPSRDRSHNEQFF. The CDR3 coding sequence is TGTGCCAGCAGTCCATCCAGGGACAGGTCCCACAATGAGCAGTTCTTC.

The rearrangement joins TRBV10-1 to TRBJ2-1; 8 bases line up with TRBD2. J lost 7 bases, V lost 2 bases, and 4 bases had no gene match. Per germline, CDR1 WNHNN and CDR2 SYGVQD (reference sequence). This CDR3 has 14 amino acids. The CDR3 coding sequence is TGCGCCAGCAGTGAGCGGGAGGGTGGTAATGAGCAGTTCTTC. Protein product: CASSEREGGNEQFF.

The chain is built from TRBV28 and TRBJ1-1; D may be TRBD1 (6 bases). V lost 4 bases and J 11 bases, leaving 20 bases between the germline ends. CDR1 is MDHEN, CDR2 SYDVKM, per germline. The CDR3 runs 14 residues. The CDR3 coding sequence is TGTGCCAGCAGTTCAAATCGAGGGGCCAGGGGTGCTTTCTTT. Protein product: CASSSNRGARGAFF.

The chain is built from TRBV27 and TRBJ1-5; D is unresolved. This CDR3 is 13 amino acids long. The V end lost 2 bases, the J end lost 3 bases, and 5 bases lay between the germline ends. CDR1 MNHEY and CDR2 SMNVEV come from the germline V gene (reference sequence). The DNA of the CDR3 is TGTGCCAGCAGTTTAACTAACAATCAGCCCCAGCATTTT. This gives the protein CASSLTNNQPQHF.

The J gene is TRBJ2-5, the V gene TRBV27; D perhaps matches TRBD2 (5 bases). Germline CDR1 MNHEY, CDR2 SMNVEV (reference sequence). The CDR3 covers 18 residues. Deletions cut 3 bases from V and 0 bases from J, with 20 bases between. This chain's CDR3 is CASSLFRGHRDNQETQYF. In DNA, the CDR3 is TGTGCCAGCAGTTTGTTTCGTGGGCATCGGGATAACCAAGAGACCCAGTACTTC.

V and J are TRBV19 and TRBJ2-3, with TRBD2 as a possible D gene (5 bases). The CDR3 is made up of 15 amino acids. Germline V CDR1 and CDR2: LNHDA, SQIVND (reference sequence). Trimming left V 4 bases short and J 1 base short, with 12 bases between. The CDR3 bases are TGTGCCAGTAGTACGACTCTTAGCGGCACAGATACGCAGTATTTT. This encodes CASSTTLSGTDTQYF.

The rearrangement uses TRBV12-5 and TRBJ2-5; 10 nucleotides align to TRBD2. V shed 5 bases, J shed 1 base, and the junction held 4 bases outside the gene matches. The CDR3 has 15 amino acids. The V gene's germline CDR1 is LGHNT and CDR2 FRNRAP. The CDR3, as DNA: TGTGCTAGTGGTGGGACTAGCGAGACCCAAGAGACCCAGTACTTC. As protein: CASGGTSETQETQYF.

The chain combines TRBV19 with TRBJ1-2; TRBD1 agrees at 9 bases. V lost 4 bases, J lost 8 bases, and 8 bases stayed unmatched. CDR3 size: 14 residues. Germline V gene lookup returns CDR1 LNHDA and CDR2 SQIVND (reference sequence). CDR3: CASSTGQGREGYTF. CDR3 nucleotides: TGTGCCAGTAGTACCGGACAGGGGAGAGAGGGCTACACCTTC.

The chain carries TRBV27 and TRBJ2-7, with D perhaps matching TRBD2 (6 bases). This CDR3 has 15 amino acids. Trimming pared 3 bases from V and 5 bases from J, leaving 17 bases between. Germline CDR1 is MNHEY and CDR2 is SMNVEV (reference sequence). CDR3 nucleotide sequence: TGTGCCAGCAGTTTCCTGGAGGGAACTGTCGACGAGCAGTACTTC. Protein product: CASSFLEGTVDEQYF.

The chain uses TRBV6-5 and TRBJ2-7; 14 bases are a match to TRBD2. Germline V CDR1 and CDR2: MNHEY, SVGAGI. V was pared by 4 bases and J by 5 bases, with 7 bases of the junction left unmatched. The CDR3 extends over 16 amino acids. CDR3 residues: CASSSTGLAGVHEQYF. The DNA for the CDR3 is TGTGCCAGCAGTTCTACGGGACTAGCGGGAGTCCACGAGCAGTACTTC.

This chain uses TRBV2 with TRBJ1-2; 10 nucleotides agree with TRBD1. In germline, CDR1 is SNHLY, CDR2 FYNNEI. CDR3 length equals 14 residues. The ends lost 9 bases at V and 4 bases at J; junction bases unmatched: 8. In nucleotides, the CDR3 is TGTGCCAGTCCCAGACAGGGGGCGGGCTATGGCTACACCTTC. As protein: CASPRQGAGYGYTF. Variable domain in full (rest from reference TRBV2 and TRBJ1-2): EPEVTQTPSHQVTQMGQEVILRCVPISNHLYFYWYRQILGQKVEFLVSFYNNEISEKSEIFDDQFSVERPDGSNFTLKIRSTKLEDSAMYFCASPRQGAGYGYTFGSGTRLTVV.

CDR3 sequence (DNA): TGTGCCAGCAACACGAACACCGGGGAGCTGTTTTTT. Encoded protein: CASNTNTGELFF. The V and J genes are TRBV2 and TRBJ2-2; D is unresolved. This CDR3 comprises 12 residues. Germline CDR1 SNHLY, CDR2 FYNNEI. V shed 7 bases and J shed 0 bases, with 3 bases lying between them.

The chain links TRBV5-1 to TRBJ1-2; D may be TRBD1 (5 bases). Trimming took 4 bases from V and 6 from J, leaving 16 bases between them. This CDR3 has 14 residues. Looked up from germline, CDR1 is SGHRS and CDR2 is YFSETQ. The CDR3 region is CASSLLGTSDGYTF. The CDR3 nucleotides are TGCGCCAGCAGCCTACTCGGGACTTCGGATGGCTACACCTTC.

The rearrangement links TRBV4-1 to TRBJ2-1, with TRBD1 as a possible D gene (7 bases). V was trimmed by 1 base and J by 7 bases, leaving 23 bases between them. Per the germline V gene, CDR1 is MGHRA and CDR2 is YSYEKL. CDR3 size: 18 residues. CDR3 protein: CASSQGWEAGGPLNEQFF. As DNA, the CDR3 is TGCGCCAGCAGCCAAGGTTGGGAGGCAGGGGGACCTTTGAATGAGCAGTTCTTC.

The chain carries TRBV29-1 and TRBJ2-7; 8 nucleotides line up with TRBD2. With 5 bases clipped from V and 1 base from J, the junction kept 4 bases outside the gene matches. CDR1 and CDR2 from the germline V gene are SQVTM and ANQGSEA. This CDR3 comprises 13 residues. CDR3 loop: CSVLAGGSYEQYF. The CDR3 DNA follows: TGCAGCGTTCTAGCGGGTGGATCCTACGAGCAGTACTTC.

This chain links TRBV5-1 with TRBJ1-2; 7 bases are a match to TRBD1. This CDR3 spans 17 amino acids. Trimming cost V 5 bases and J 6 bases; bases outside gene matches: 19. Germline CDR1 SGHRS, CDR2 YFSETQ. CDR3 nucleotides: TGCGCCAGCAGACGACTGGGGACAGAAGAGCTTCTAAATGGCTACACCTTC. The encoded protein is CASRRLGTEELLNGYTF.

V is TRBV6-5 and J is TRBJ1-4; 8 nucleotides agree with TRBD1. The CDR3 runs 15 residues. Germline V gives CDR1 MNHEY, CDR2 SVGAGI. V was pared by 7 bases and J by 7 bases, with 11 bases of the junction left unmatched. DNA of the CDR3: TGTGCCAGCACCTTTTTCGGGACAGGAGTTGAAAAACTGTTTTTT. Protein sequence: CASTFFGTGVEKLFF.